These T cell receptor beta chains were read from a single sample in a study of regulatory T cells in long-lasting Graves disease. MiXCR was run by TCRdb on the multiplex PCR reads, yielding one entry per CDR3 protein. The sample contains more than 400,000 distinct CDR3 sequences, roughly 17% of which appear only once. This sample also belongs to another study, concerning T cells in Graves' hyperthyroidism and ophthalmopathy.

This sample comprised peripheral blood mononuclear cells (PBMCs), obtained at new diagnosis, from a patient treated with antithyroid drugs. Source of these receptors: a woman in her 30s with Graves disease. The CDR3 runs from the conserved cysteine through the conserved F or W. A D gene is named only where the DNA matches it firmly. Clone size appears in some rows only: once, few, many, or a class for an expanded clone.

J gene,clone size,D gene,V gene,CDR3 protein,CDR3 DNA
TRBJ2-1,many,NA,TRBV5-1,CASSLSPTSSYNEQFF,TGCGCCAGCAGCTTGAGTCCGACTAGCTCCTACAATGAGCAGTTCTTC
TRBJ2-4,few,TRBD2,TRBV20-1,CSASSSGAKNIQYF,TGCAGTGCTAGTTCTAGCGGAGCCAAAAACATTCAGTACTTC
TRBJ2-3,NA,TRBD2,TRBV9,CASSVGTSGGTDTQYF,TGTGCCAGCAGCGTCGGGACTAGCGGGGGCACAGATACGCAGTATTTT
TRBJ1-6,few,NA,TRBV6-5,CASSSTPGGSNSPLHF,TGTGCCAGCAGTTCCACCCCGGGGGGATCAAATTCACCCCTCCACTTT
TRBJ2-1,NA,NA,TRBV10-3,CAISPRGSSYNEQFF,TGTGCCATCAGCCCCCGGGGTAGCTCCTACAATGAGCAGTTCTTC
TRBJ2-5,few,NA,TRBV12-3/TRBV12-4,CASSFEDTQETQYF,TGTGCCAGCAGTTTTGAGGATACCCAAGAGACCCAGTACTTC
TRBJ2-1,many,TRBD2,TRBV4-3,CASSQGGRAGKQFF,TGCGCCAGCAGCCAAGGCGGGAGGGCAGGGAAGCAGTTCTTC
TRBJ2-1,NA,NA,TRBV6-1,CASSEFTRNNEQFF,TGTGCCAGCAGTGAATTTACAAGGAACAATGAGCAGTTCTTC
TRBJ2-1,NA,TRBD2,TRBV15,CTTSPLLAGVYNEQFF,TGTACCACCAGCCCCTTACTAGCGGGGGTCTACAATGAGCAGTTCTTC
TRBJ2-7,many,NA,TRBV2,CASSDFDGRYEQYF,TGTGCCAGCAGTGATTTTGACGGACGGTACGAGCAGTACTTC
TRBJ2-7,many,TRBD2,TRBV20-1,CSALESLAVKQYF,TGCAGTGCCCTAGAAAGTCTAGCGGTTAAGCAGTACTTC
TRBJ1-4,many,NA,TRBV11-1,CASTFPGSEKLFF,TGTGCCAGCACTTTTCCGGGGAGCGAAAAACTGTTTTTT
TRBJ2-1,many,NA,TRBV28,CASSLWGPGTNEQFF,TGTGCCAGCAGTTTGTGGGGGCCCGGGACCAATGAGCAGTTCTTC
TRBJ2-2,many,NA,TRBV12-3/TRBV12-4,CASSLPLQGTGELFF,TGTGCCAGCAGTCTCCCGTTACAAGGCACCGGGGAGCTGTTTTTT
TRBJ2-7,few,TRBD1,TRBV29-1,CSVRTGSGEQYF,TGCAGCGTTCGGACAGGGTCTGGCGAGCAGTACTTC
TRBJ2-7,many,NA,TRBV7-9,CASSPRDVSYEQYF,TGTGCCAGCAGCCCGCGGGACGTATCCTACGAGCAGTACTTC
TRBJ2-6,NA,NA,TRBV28,CASRLGGAGANVLTF,TGTGCCAGCAGATTAGGGGGAGCAGGGGCCAACGTCCTGACTTTC
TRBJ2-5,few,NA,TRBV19,CASSKSGFPGTQYF,TGTGCCAGTAGTAAATCCGGGTTCCCCGGGACCCAGTACTTC
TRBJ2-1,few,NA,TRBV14,CASSRKLREQFF,TGTGCCAGCAGCCGGAAACTTCGTGAGCAGTTCTTC
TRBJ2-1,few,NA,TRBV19,CASNGGGYDEQFF,TGTGCCAGTAACGGTGGGGGATACGATGAGCAGTTCTTC
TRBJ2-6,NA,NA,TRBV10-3,CAISDFLLGANVLTF,TGTGCCATCAGTGACTTCCTACTGGGGGCCAACGTCCTGACTTTC
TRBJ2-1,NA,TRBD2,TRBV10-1,CASSAGPTSGYNEQFF,TGCGCCAGCAGTGCGGGCCCGACTAGCGGTTACAATGAGCAGTTCTTC
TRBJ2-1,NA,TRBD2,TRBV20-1,CSARAASGSYARDNEQFF,TGCAGTGCCCGAGCGGCTAGCGGGTCCTACGCTCGGGACAATGAGCAGTTCTTC
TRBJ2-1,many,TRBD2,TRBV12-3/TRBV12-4,CASSFGGGPPFRLAEQFF,TGTGCCAGCAGTTTTGGGGGAGGGCCACCCTTCAGGCTGGCTGAGCAGTTCTTC
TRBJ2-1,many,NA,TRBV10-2,CASLMGAGQNEQFF,TGCGCCAGCCTTATGGGGGCCGGTCAGAATGAGCAGTTCTTC
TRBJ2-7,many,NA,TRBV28,CASTSGLGSYEQYF,TGTGCCAGCACCTCGGGGCTAGGTTCTTACGAGCAGTACTTC
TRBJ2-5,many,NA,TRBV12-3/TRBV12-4,CASTLGQGSEIQETQYF,TGTGCCAGCACCCTGGGGCAAGGCTCGGAAATCCAAGAGACCCAGTACTTC
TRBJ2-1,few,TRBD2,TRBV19,CASSSGRRFGDEQFF,TGTGCCAGTTCTAGCGGGAGGAGGTTTGGCGATGAGCAGTTCTTC
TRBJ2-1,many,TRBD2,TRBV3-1,CASSQRLAGGDEQFF,TGTGCCAGCAGTCAAAGACTAGCGGGAGGTGACGAGCAGTTCTTC
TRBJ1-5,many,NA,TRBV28,CASSPSHGLQQPQHF,TGTGCCAGCAGTCCCTCACACGGATTGCAGCAGCCCCAGCATTTT
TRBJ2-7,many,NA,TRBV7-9,CASSHAGGTSSYEQYF,TGTGCCAGCAGCCACGCGGGCGGGACCTCCTCCTACGAGCAGTACTTC
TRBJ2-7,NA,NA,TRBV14,CASSQVQPNRFSPFEEQYF,TGTGCCAGCAGCCAAGTCCAGCCTAATCGGTTCTCCCCGTTTGAGGAGCAGTACTTC
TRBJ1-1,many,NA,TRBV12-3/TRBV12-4,CASSPHSIEAFF,TGTGCCAGCAGCCCCCATTCTATTGAAGCTTTCTTT
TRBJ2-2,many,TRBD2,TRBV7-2,CASSFTSGTGSGELFF,TGTGCCAGCAGCTTCACTAGCGGGACGGGATCCGGGGAGCTGTTTTTT
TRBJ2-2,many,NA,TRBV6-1,CASTTGENTGELFF,TGTGCCAGCACGACGGGAGAGAACACCGGGGAGCTGTTTTTT
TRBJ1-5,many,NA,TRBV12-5,CASGRDSNQPQHF,TGTGCTAGTGGAAGGGATAGCAATCAGCCCCAGCATTTT
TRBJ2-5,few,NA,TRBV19,CASSEASMETQYF,TGTGCCAGTAGTGAAGCAAGTATGGAGACCCAGTACTTC
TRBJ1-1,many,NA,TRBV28,CASSFRVNTEAFF,TGTGCCAGCAGTTTTAGGGTGAACACTGAAGCTTTCTTT
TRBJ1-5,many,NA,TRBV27,CASRRTGGQPQHF,TGTGCCAGCAGGAGGACGGGGGGACAGCCCCAGCATTTT
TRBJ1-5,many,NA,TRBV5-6,CASSLGDGPNQPQHF,TGTGCCAGCAGCTTGGGGGACGGACCCAATCAGCCCCAGCATTTT
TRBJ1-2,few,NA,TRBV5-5,CASSLGPPGSDPYGYTF,TGTGCCAGCAGCTTGGGGCCCCCAGGGAGCGATCCCTATGGCTACACCTTC
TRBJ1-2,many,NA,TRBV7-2,CASSPLLGYGYTF,TGTGCCAGCAGCCCTTTGCTTGGGTATGGCTACACCTTC
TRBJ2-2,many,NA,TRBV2,CASVREIDTGELFF,TGTGCCAGCGTTAGGGAGATCGACACCGGGGAGCTGTTTTTT
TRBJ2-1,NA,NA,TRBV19,CASSIDDSTEQFF,TGTGCCAGTAGTATAGACGACTCCACTGAGCAGTTCTTC
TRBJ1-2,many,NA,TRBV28,CASSLLQDVYGYTF,TGTGCCAGCAGTTTATTACAGGATGTCTATGGCTACACCTTC
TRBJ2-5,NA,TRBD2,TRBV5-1,CASSSTTSGETQYF,TGCGCCAGCAGCTCCACGACTAGCGGAGAGACCCAGTACTTC
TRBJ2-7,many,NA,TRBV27,CASSLEWGNAYEQYF,TGTGCCAGCAGTTTGGAGTGGGGGAACGCCTACGAGCAGTACTTC
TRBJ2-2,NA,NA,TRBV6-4,CASRIGLAAGELFF,TGTGCCAGCAGGATTGGCCTAGCAGCCGGGGAGCTGTTTTTT
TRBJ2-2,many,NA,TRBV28,CASSSTGMRIGELFF,TGTGCCAGCAGTTCGACAGGCATGAGAATCGGGGAGCTGTTTTTT
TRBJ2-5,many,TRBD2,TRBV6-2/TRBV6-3,CASSYGGLAGTRETQYF,TGTGCCAGCAGTTATGGAGGACTAGCGGGGACAAGGGAGACCCAGTACTTC
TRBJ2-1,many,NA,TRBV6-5,CASSYDTFGEQFF,TGTGCCAGCAGTTACGACACATTTGGTGAGCAGTTCTTC
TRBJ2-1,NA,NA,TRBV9,CASSRRGAHEQFF,TGTGCCAGCAGCCGCCGGGGCGCCCATGAGCAGTTCTTC
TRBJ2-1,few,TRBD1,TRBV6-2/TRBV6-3,CASRQVEGTGLRNEQFF,TGTGCCAGCAGACAGGTGGAGGGGACAGGGCTCAGAAATGAGCAGTTCTTC
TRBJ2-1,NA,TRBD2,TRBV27,CASSEARIEAGGPREQFF,TGCGCCAGCAGTGAGGCCCGCATCGAAGCGGGAGGGCCTCGGGAGCAGTTCTTC
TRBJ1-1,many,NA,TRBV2,CASRGTLAFF,TGTGCCAGCAGGGGGACTTTGGCTTTCTTT
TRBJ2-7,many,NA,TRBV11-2,CASSLSAELYEQYF,TGTGCCAGCAGCTTATCGGCGGAGCTATACGAGCAGTACTTC